These 30 T cell receptor beta chains were all obtained from the same sample, sequenced in a study of cytomegalovirus exposure and HLA in healthy donors. Both 60 Vbeta primers and 13 Jbeta primers went into the PCR. Repertoires were generated with immunoSEQ multiplex PCR, while TCRdb's copy carries only in-frame clones and drops some. Counted here are approximately 150,000 clones, 65% to 70% occurring once; the ten biggest clones make up around 4%. Sequencing was performed on PBMCs. The source is a woman between 18 and 29 years old in good health and CMV-seropositive.

This clone was counted a few times. The gene calls are TRBV6-6 and TRBJ2-7, with TRBD1 matching 8 bases. With 6 bases clipped from V and 1 base from J, the junction kept 11 bases outside the gene matches. This CDR3 has 16 residues. The germline V gene has CDR1 MNHNY and CDR2 SVGAGI (reference sequence). The CDR3 DNA reads TGTGCCAGCAGGGAATCAGGGGGCGGTGGGTCCTACGAGCAGTACTTC. Amino acids: CASRESGGGGSYEQYF.

The gene calls are TRBV10-3 and TRBJ1-2; D is uncertain. Germline CDR1 reads ENHRY; CDR2 reads SYGVKD. This CDR3 has 15 amino acids. The germline V and J ends were trimmed by 3 bases and 6 bases, with 17 bases remaining between them. The CDR3 sequence: CAISDVRVEVDGYTF. DNA for the CDR3: TGTGCCATCAGTGATGTCCGGGTAGAGGTCGATGGCTACACCTTC.

This clone was observed a few times. The rearrangement links TRBV5-1 to TRBJ2-7, with unresolved D. Trimming took off 4 bases at V and 5 bases at J, with 19 bases between the two ends. The germline V gene encodes CDR1 SGHRS and CDR2 YFSETQ. The CDR3 spans 15 residues. CDR3: CASSPTMARMHEQYF. Here the CDR3 DNA reads TGCGCCAGCAGCCCGACGATGGCCAGGATGCACGAGCAGTACTTC.

This clone was recorded once. The chain couples TRBV28 to TRBJ2-5, with TRBD1 as a possible D gene (6 bases). This CDR3 spans 15 amino acids. Germline V lookup: CDR1 MDHEN, CDR2 SYDVKM. The V end was cut by 2 bases, the J end by 0 bases, with 10 bases between. CDR3 DNA: TGTGCCAGCAGTTTAGGCCAGGGGTACCAAGAGACCCAGTACTTC. This translates into CASSLGQGYQETQYF.

V usage is TRBV10-3 and J usage is TRBJ2-1, with D possibly being TRBD2 (7 bases). This CDR3 is built from 16 residues. CDR1 and CDR2 from the germline V gene are ENHRY and SYGVKD. V was clipped by 3 bases and J by 5 bases, with 17 bases between them. The CDR3 DNA reads TGTGCCATCAGTGACTCCAAGGGGGGGCCTCACAATGAGCAGTTCTTC. Translating it yields CAISDSKGGPHNEQFF.

The genes are TRBV11-1 and TRBJ1-4; 8 bases line up with TRBD1. Germline trimming cut 3 bases from V and 7 bases from J; bases unmatched to any gene: 4. The CDR3 has 14 amino acids. Germline-derived CDR1 and CDR2 are SGHAT and FQDESV (reference sequence). CDR3 DNA sequence: TGTGCCAGCAGCTTGACAGGGGAGCGTGAAAAACTGTTTTTT. The encoded protein is CASSLTGEREKLFF.

Only a few counts were recorded for this clone. V and J are TRBV7-3 and TRBJ2-3; 10 positions agree with TRBD2. Germline lookup yields CDR1 SGHTA and CDR2 FQGTGA. The CDR3 extends over 15 amino acids. V lost 4 bases, J lost 1 base, and 2 bases stayed unmatched. CDR3 residues: CASSSGTSGTDTQYF. In DNA form, the CDR3 reads TGTGCCAGCAGCTCCGGGACTAGCGGCACAGATACGCAGTATTTT.

This clone was found a few times. CDR3 sequence (DNA): TGCGCCAGCAGAGATACAGGGTTCCCCTATAATTCACCCCTCCACTTT. Protein: CASRDTGFPYNSPLHF. This chain joins TRBV10-2 and TRBJ1-6, with D maybe TRBD1 (6 bases). Trimming took off 6 bases at V and 2 bases at J, with 14 bases between the two ends. The CDR3 spans 16 residues. Germline CDR1 is WSHSY and CDR2 is SAAADI.

The J gene is TRBJ1-1, the V gene TRBV30; no clear D gene. CDR1 is GTSNPN and CDR2 is SVGIG in the germline V gene (reference sequence). This CDR3 has 14 amino acids. V gave up 4 bases and J gave up 6 bases, with 18 bases separating them. The CDR3 here is CAWIPGFFGAEAFF. Written as DNA, the CDR3 is TGTGCCTGGATCCCGGGTTTCTTTGGCGCTGAAGCTTTCTTT.

CDR3: CASSQARNSGANVLTF. The DNA of the CDR3 is TGCGCCAGCAGCCAAGCCAGAAACTCTGGGGCCAACGTCCTGACTTTC. J is TRBJ2-6 and V is TRBV4-1; no clear D gene. The CDR3 has 16 residues. V lost 1 base, J lost 0 bases, and 7 bases lay in between. Germline V gene sequence: CDR1 MGHRA, CDR2 YSYEKL.

The V call is TRBV2, the J call TRBJ1-2, with 8 bases lining up with TRBD1. Germline CDR1 and CDR2: SNHLY and FYNNEI. Trimming took 2 bases from V and 6 from J; bases not matched to a gene: 5. The CDR3 runs 14 residues. For the CDR3, the DNA is TGTGCCAGCAGTGAAAAACAGGGGGTAAATGGCTACACCTTC. Amino acid sequence: CASSEKQGVNGYTF.

The V gene is TRBV6-1, the J gene TRBJ1-6, with unresolved D. This CDR3 is 11 amino acids long. V was clipped by 5 bases and J by 9 bases, with 5 bases between them. Germline CDR1 reads MNHNS; CDR2 reads SASEGT. The CDR3 protein is CASSHSSPLHF. The CDR3 DNA reads TGTGCCAGCAGTCACAGTTCACCCCTCCACTTT.

The V and J genes are TRBV18 and TRBJ1-2; possible D gene TRBD1, 6 bases. The germline CDR1 and CDR2 sequences are KGHSH and LQKENI. This CDR3 is built from 13 residues. The V gene lost 2 bases and the J gene lost 6 bases, with 10 bases spanning the gap. The CDR3 sequence: CASSPGQNNGYTF. Here the CDR3 DNA reads TGTGCCAGCTCACCAGGACAGAACAATGGCTACACCTTC.

The CDR3 loop reads CASSAPGQGAFYEQFF. As DNA, the CDR3 is TGTGCCAGCAGCGCCCCGGGACAGGGGGCTTTCTATGAGCAGTTCTTC. This sequence joins TRBV7-8 and TRBJ2-1; 12 nucleotides match TRBD1. V lost 5 bases and J lost 8; bases outside the gene matches: 10. The CDR3 spans 16 residues. CDR1 is SGHVS, CDR2 FQNEAQ, per germline.

The J gene is TRBJ1-2, the V gene TRBV6-5, with 7 bases aligning to TRBD1. The V gene's germline CDR1 is MNHEY and CDR2 SVGAGI. This CDR3 is built from 14 residues. The junction had 12 bases not matched to a gene; V was cut back by 6 bases and J by 8 bases. CDR3 in amino acids: CASSPGQAPKGYTF. As DNA, the CDR3 is TGTGCCAGCAGCCCCGGACAGGCTCCTAAAGGCTACACCTTC.

The chain's CDR3 is CAISVRLAGGRIHEQFF. CDR3 nucleotides: TGTGCCATCAGTGTGCGGCTAGCGGGAGGTAGAATCCATGAGCAGTTCTTC. The rearrangement joins TRBV10-3 to TRBJ2-1; TRBD2 matches 11 bases. The trim removed 4 bases at V and 8 bases at J, leaving 13 bases unmatched. CDR3 length: 17 residues. The germline gives CDR1 ENHRY, CDR2 SYGVKD.

This CDR3 reads CASSEIGGAHQPQHF. The CDR3 nucleotides read TGTGCCAGCAGTGAGATAGGGGGCGCGCATCAGCCCCAGCATTTT. This chain uses TRBV2 with TRBJ1-5, with TRBD1 matching 7 bases. The CDR3 has 15 amino acids. V lost 3 bases and J lost 5; bases outside the gene matches: 7. Looked up from germline, CDR1 is SNHLY and CDR2 is FYNNEI.

The J gene is TRBJ1-5, the V gene TRBV30; D possibly corresponds to TRBD1 (5 bases). Germline V lookup: CDR1 GTSNPN, CDR2 SVGIG (reference sequence). This CDR3 region has 15 residues. The V and J ends lost 5 bases and 7 bases respectively, with 21 bases between them. The DNA for the CDR3 is TGTGCCTGGTCTGGGGCACGTCGGGCTCGGCAGCCCCAGCATTTT. Its translation: CAWSGARRARQPQHF.

This clone was picked up one time. This sequence joins TRBV7-2 and TRBJ2-3; 15 positions match TRBD2. CDR1 SGHTA and CDR2 FQGNSA come from the germline V gene. This CDR3 spans 18 amino acids. J lost 2 bases, V lost 1 base, and 4 bases had no gene match. The CDR3 DNA sequence: TGTGCCAGCAGCTTAGTAGGGACTAGCGGGAGGATCACAGATACGCAGTATTTT. Its translation is CASSLVGTSGRITDTQYF. Supplemented by reference TRBV7-2 and TRBJ2-3, the full variable domain reads GAGVSQSPSNKVTEKGKDVELRCDPISGHTALYWYRQSLGQGLEFLIYFQGNSAPDKSGLPSDRFSAERTGGSVSTLTIQRTQQEDSAVYLCASSLVGTSGRITDTQYFGPGTRLTVL.

The chain links TRBV7-9 to TRBJ1-1; D possibly corresponds to TRBD1 (5 bases). In germline, CDR1 is SEHNR, CDR2 FQNEAQ (reference sequence). The CDR3 has 15 residues. V lost 6 bases to trimming and J lost 6 bases, with 20 bases between them. CDR3 in DNA: TGTGCCAGCAGAACTACAGGCCTAAAAACCCCTGAAGCTTTCTTT. Translation gives CASRTTGLKTPEAFF.

This chain links TRBV7-2 with TRBJ1-1; 12 nucleotides align to TRBD1. V shed 0 bases and J 11 bases; nucleotides not matched to a gene: 13. The CDR3 extends over 17 amino acids. From germline, CDR1 is SGHTA and CDR2 FQGNSA. Here the CDR3 DNA reads TGTGCCAGCAGCTTAGCTCTTGTCTCCGGGACAGGGGGCAGGGCTTTCTTT. Translating gives CASSLALVSGTGGRAFF. The full variable domain, its missing parts supplied by reference TRBV7-2 and TRBJ1-1, is GAGVSQSPSNKVTEKGKDVELRCDPISGHTALYWYRQSLGQGLEFLIYFQGNSAPDKSGLPSDRFSAERTGGSVSTLTIQRTQQEDSAVYLCASSLALVSGTGGRAFFGQGTRLTVV.

The rearrangement uses TRBV19 and TRBJ1-1; TRBD1 matches at 8 bases. V lost 4 bases to trimming and J lost 7 bases; unmatched junction nucleotides: 2. Looked up from germline, CDR1 is LNHDA and CDR2 is SQIVND (reference sequence). CDR3 length equals 12 residues. CDR3 sequence (DNA): TGTGCCAGTAGTAGTGGACAGGGTGAAGCTTTCTTT. Amino acids: CASSSGQGEAFF.

The gene calls are TRBV27 and TRBJ1-2, with 9 bases lining up with TRBD1. The V gene's germline CDR1 is MNHEY and CDR2 SMNVEV (reference sequence). With 6 bases clipped from V and 3 bases from J, the junction kept 2 bases outside the gene matches. The CDR3 is 13 residues long. CDR3 amino acids: CASRDRGYYGYTF. The CDR3 nucleotides read TGTGCCAGCAGAGACAGGGGGTACTATGGCTACACCTTC.

The chain combines TRBV19 with TRBJ1-5, with TRBD1 matching over 8 bases. The CDR3 spans 16 residues. Germline V gives CDR1 LNHDA, CDR2 SQIVND (reference sequence). V lost 6 bases to trimming and J lost 5 bases; unmatched junction nucleotides: 12. CDR3 coding DNA: TGTGCCAGTAGCCCGCTGACAGGGGTTACCGATCAGCCCCAGCATTTT. Protein product: CASSPLTGVTDQPQHF. The whole variable domain, remainder taken from reference TRBV19 and TRBJ1-5, is DGGITQSPKYLFRKEGQNVTLSCEQNLNHDAMYWYRQDPGQGLRLIYYSQIVNDFQKGDIAEGYSVSREKKESFPLTVTSAQKNPTAFYLCASSPLTGVTDQPQHFGDGTRLSIL.

In its sample, this clone was seen a few times. The chain joins TRBV7-9 to TRBJ2-3; a possible D gene is TRBD2 (6 bases). Germline V CDR1 and CDR2: SEHNR, FQNEAQ (reference sequence). This CDR3 comprises 16 residues. V gave up 1 base and J gave up 6 bases, with 17 bases separating them. CDR3 residues: CASSLVRGLRVDTQYF. CDR3 bases: TGTGCCAGCAGCTTAGTAAGGGGACTCCGGGTGGATACGCAGTATTTT.

V is TRBV9 and J is TRBJ1-2; a possible D gene is TRBD1 (6 bases). Trimming pared 3 bases from V and 8 bases from J, leaving 20 bases between. The CDR3 has 15 amino acids. In germline, CDR1 is SGDLS, CDR2 YYNGEE. The CDR3 sequence: CASSASPTDRGGYTF. CDR3 DNA sequence: TGTGCCAGCAGCGCCTCCCCTACGGACAGAGGAGGCTACACCTTC. The variable domain in full, with the rest retrieved from reference TRBV9 and TRBJ1-2, is DSGVTQTPKHLITATGQRVTLRCSPRSGDLSVYWYQQSLDQGLQFLIQYYNGEERAKGNILERFSAQQFPDLHSELNLSSLELGDSALYFCASSASPTDRGGYTFGSGTRLTVV.

CDR3 amino acids: CSVEGPRGETQYF. DNA for the CDR3: TGCAGCGTTGAGGGGCCTAGGGGGGAGACCCAGTACTTC. The chain carries TRBV29-1 and TRBJ2-5; possibly TRBD1 for D (6 bases). Germline CDR1 reads SQVTM; CDR2 reads ANQGSEA. CDR3 size: 13 residues. With 3 bases removed from V and 5 bases from J, the gap between germline ends came to 13 bases.

V usage is TRBV30 and J usage is TRBJ2-1; no reliable D call. CDR3 length equals 12 residues. CDR1 GTSNPN and CDR2 SVGIG come from the germline V gene (reference sequence). V was trimmed by 0 bases and J by 10 bases, leaving 10 bases between them. The CDR3, as DNA: TGTGCCTGGAGTGTATCCGTCTTCGAGCAGTTCTTC. Protein: CAWSVSVFEQFF.

The chain carries TRBV7-9 and TRBJ1-2, with D maybe TRBD1 (5 bases). Trimming cost V 3 bases and J 7 bases, with 9 bases left between them. Per the germline V gene, CDR1 is SEHNR and CDR2 is FQNEAQ (reference sequence). This CDR3 has 12 amino acids. CDR3 loop: CASSFSQGGYTF. The CDR3 DNA follows: TGTGCCAGCAGCTTTTCCCAGGGTGGCTACACCTTC.

The gene calls are TRBV2 and TRBJ1-2; D is ambiguous. Germline CDR1 SNHLY, CDR2 FYNNEI. The CDR3 has 13 residues. Trimming left V 7 bases short and J 2 bases short, with 11 bases between. Here the CDR3 reads CASKAEWNYGYTF. The CDR3 region has the DNA TGTGCCAGCAAGGCGGAATGGAACTATGGCTACACCTTC.